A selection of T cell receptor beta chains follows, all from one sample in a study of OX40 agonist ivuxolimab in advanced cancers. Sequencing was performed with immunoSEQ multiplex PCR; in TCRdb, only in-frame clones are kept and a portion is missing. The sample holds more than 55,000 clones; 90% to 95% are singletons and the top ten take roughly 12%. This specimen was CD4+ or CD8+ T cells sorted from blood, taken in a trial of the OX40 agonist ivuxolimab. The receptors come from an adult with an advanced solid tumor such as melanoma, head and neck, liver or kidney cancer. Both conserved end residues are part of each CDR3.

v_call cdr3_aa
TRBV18 CASSPPGSGNTIYF
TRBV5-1 CASSLAGGTDTQYF
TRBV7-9 CASSGWTAQQETQYF
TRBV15 CATSRDEWGGASNQPQHF
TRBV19 CASSISSNEQFF
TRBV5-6 CASSPGQGVFGSPLHF
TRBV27 CASSLLMNTGELFF
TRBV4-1 CASSQAYNEQFF
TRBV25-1 CASSALRLADSSYNEQFF
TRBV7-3 CASSLTSGRMDTQYF
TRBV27 CASSMEGTEAFF
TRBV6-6 CASSPSTSGANVLTF
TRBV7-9 CASSGTGIRDTQYF
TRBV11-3 CASSPGPHGEQFF
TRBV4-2 CASSQQGEANYGYTF
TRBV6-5 CASSYGVGGTEAFF
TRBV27 CASSLSYGGGLNEQFF